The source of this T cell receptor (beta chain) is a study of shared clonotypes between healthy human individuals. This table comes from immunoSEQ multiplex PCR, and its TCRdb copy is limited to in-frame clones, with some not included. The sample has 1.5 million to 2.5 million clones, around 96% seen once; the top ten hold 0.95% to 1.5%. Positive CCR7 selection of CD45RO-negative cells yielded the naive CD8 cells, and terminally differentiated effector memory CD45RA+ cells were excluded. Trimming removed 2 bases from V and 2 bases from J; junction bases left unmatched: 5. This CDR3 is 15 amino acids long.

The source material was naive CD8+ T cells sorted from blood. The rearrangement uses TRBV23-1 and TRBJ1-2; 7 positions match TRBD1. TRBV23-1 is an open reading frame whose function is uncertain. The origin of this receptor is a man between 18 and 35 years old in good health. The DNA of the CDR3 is TGCGCCAGCAGTCAAAGACAGGGAGGGAACTATGGCTACACCTTC. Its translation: CASSQRQGGNYGYTF.